A single TCR beta chain is shown here with its context. Trimming cost V 5 bases and J 4 bases, with 18 bases left between them. The germline CDR1 and CDR2 sequences are SGHTA and FQGNSA. The CDR3 is made up of 16 amino acids. The sample comes from a study of blood T cell repertoires in COVID-19. Study information: Whether acute or convalescent, the COVID-19 samples came from the United States, Italy and Spain.

This table comes from immunoSEQ multiplex PCR, and its TCRdb copy is limited to in-frame clones, with some not included. The sample carries approximately 350,000 clones, approximately 89% recorded once. The receptor was isolated from a young woman who had recovered from COVID-19. This chain joins TRBV7-2 and TRBJ1-5, with D tentatively TRBD1 (6 bases). Source material: peripheral blood. Here the CDR3 reads CASSPVPQGSNQPQHF. CDR3 nucleotides: TGTGCCAGCAGCCCAGTCCCACAGGGATCAAATCAGCCCCAGCATTTT.